The rows below give T cell receptor beta chains drawn from one sample of a study of cytomegalovirus exposure and HLA in healthy donors. Sequencing used immunoSEQ multiplex PCR; TCRdb keeps in-frame clones, though not all of them. The repertoire holds 100,000 to 150,000 clones, with 79% as singletons. The sequencing input was PBMCs. These receptors all come from a man aged 18-30 years in good health and CMV-seronegative. Each CDR3 is given with its conserved first and last residue. A D gene is named only where the DNA matches it firmly. A row's size may be missing; if present it is once, few, many or a size class.

>-|TRBJ1-2|TRBV28|20|TRBD1
CASSSSPAWDRGMRVYGYTF
TGTGCCAGCAGTTCGTCACCCGCTTGGGACAGGGGAATGAGGGTCTATGGCTACACCTTC
>-|TRBJ2-1|TRBV4-3|16|-
CASSQVAGSVDNEQFF
TGCGCCAGCAGCCAAGTCGCCGGGAGTGTCGACAATGAGCAGTTCTTC
>-|TRBJ2-3|TRBV10-2|15|TRBD1
CASRDPGTGTDTQYF
TGCGCCAGCAGAGACCCCGGGACAGGCACAGATACGCAGTATTTT
>-|TRBJ2-1|TRBV12-5|17|TRBD2
CASGLVYGTSDYNEQFF
TGTGCTAGTGGTTTGGTGTACGGGACTAGCGACTACAATGAGCAGTTCTTC
>-|TRBJ1-4|TRBV7-9|15|TRBD1
CASSFLQGEGEKLFF
TGTGCCAGCAGCTTCCTACAGGGGGAAGGTGAAAAACTGTTTTTT
>-|TRBJ2-7|TRBV27|15|-
CASSPKQLTGYEQYF
TGTGCCAGCAGTCCAAAACAACTGACAGGCTACGAGCAGTACTTC
>-|TRBJ1-4|TRBV5-1|16|-
CASSSGGGNTNEKLFF
TGCGCCAGCAGCAGTGGGGGCGGAAATACTAATGAAAAACTGTTTTTT
>-|TRBJ2-3|TRBV29-1|15|TRBD2
CSVAGTSGRSDTQYF
TGCAGCGTTGCTGGGACTAGCGGGAGGTCAGATACGCAGTATTTT
>-|TRBJ1-5|TRBV28|15|-
CASSRLGGGNQPQHF
TGTGCCAGCAGCCGCTTGGGTGGGGGGAATCAGCCCCAGCATTTT
>-|TRBJ2-3|TRBV11-2|16|TRBD2
CASSLGLAGGQDTQYF
TGTGCCAGCAGCTTAGGACTAGCGGGAGGGCAAGATACGCAGTATTTT
>-|TRBJ2-1|TRBV7-6|16|-
CASSSTGASSYNEQFF
TGTGCCAGCAGCTCCACAGGCGCAAGCTCCTACAATGAGCAGTTCTTC
>-|TRBJ1-2|TRBV11-2|13|TRBD1
CASSLTGGDGYTF
TGTGCCAGCAGCTTAACAGGGGGCGATGGCTACACCTTC
>once|TRBJ2-1|TRBV21-1|22|-
CASSKDGWVSRKIAGVRNEQFF
TGTGCCAGCAGCAAAGATGGGTGGGTGAGTCGGAAAATAGCGGGAGTTCGCAATGAGCAGTTCTTC
>-|TRBJ2-1|TRBV29-1|14|-
CSVEVRRSYNEQFF
TGCAGCGTTGAAGTCAGACGGAGTTACAATGAGCAGTTCTTC
>-|TRBJ1-6|TRBV30|13|-
CASNRVRNSPLHF
TGTGCCTCAAACAGGGTGAGGAATTCACCCCTCCACTTT
>-|TRBJ2-5|TRBV5-1|15|TRBD2
CASSVGLAGSETQYF
TGCGCCAGCAGCGTGGGACTAGCGGGGTCAGAGACCCAGTACTTC
>-|TRBJ2-1|TRBV25-1|16|TRBD2
CASSEWRSSGFNEQFF
TGTGCCAGCAGTGAATGGAGGTCTAGCGGTTTCAATGAGCAGTTCTTC
>-|TRBJ2-6|TRBV9|15|-
CASSVGVTGANVLTF
TGTGCCAGCAGCGTAGGTGTAACTGGGGCCAACGTCCTGACTTTC
>-|TRBJ2-5|TRBV6-5|14|-
CASSYGGAQETQYF
TGTGCCAGCAGTTACGGCGGAGCCCAGGAGACCCAGTACTTC
>-|TRBJ2-5|TRBV6-5|14|TRBD1
CASSSGQGIETQYF
TGTGCCAGCAGTTCGGGACAGGGGATAGAGACCCAGTACTTC
>-|TRBJ1-2|TRBV2|14|TRBD1
CASISGQGGYGYTF
TGTGCCAGCATTTCCGGACAGGGGGGTTATGGCTACACCTTC
>-|TRBJ1-5|TRBV7-2|17|TRBD1
CASSRARTGGMDQPQHF
TGTGCCAGCAGCCGAGCGAGGACAGGGGGCATGGATCAGCCCCAGCATTTT
>-|TRBJ2-5|TRBV6-5|14|-
CASSYSRVQETQYF
TGTGCCAGCAGTTACTCTCGGGTCCAGGAGACCCAGTACTTC
>-|TRBJ1-4|TRBV5-5|15|-
CASTADMGGDEKLFF
TGTGCCAGCACCGCCGACATGGGAGGGGATGAAAAACTGTTTTTT
>-|TRBJ1-4|TRBV18|18|TRBD1
CASSPFRGQTATNEKLFF
TGTGCCAGCTCACCATTTAGGGGACAGACTGCAACTAATGAAAAACTGTTTTTT
>-|TRBJ2-5|TRBV7-8|14|TRBD2
CASSYSGSIETQYF
TGTGCCAGCAGCTATAGCGGGAGCATTGAGACCCAGTACTTC
>-|TRBJ1-5|TRBV6-1|15|-
CASSRTAYSNQPQHF
TGTGCCAGCAGTCGGACAGCATATAGCAATCAGCCCCAGCATTTT
>-|TRBJ2-3|TRBV5-1|17|TRBD2
CASSLGLAGGGTDTQYF
TGCGCCAGCAGCTTGGGACTAGCGGGAGGGGGCACAGATACGCAGTATTTT
>-|TRBJ1-4|TRBV5-6|15|-
CASSSPRDRGEKLFF
TGTGCCAGCAGCTCCCCTCGGGATCGGGGTGAAAAACTGTTTTTT
>-|TRBJ2-1|TRBV27|12|-
CASSFVNGEQFF
TGTGCCAGCAGTTTTGTAAACGGGGAGCAGTTCTTC
>-|TRBJ2-7|TRBV19|11|TRBD1
CATRQGYEQYF
TGTGCCACTAGACAGGGCTACGAGCAGTACTTC
>-|TRBJ1-5|TRBV19|13|TRBD1
CASGQGGNQPQHF
TGTGCCAGTGGACAGGGCGGCAATCAGCCCCAGCATTTT
>-|TRBJ2-3|TRBV5-4|17|TRBD2
CASSFTTSGRNTDTQYF
TGTGCCAGCAGCTTTACGACTAGCGGGAGGAACACAGATACGCAGTATTTT
>-|TRBJ2-3|TRBV21-1|13|-
CASSGTRPDTQYF
TGTGCCAGTTCAGGGACTCGTCCAGATACGCAGTATTTT
>-|TRBJ2-1|TRBV18|15|-
CASSLGQGGVNEQFF
TGTGCCAGCTCACTCGGACAGGGAGGGGTCAATGAGCAGTTCTTC
>once|TRBJ2-1|TRBV7-3|15|-
CASSLSASPGNEQFF
TGTGCCAGCAGCTTATCAGCGTCTCCGGGGAATGAGCAGTTCTTC
>-|TRBJ2-1|TRBV2|15|TRBD2
CASSALAGGPNEQFF
TGTGCCAGCAGTGCGCTAGCGGGAGGGCCGAATGAGCAGTTCTTC
>few|TRBJ1-4|TRBV15|19|-
CATSRDLGAETATNEKLFF
TGTGCCACCAGCAGAGATTTAGGGGCCGAAACGGCAACTAATGAAAAACTGTTTTTT
>-|TRBJ1-4|TRBV5-1|19|-
CASSLDRTGSGRMNEKLFF
TGCGCCAGCAGCTTGGACCGAACAGGTTCCGGCCGAATGAATGAAAAACTGTTTTTT
>few|TRBJ2-7|TRBV7-8|16|TRBD1
CASSLVPGQGSYEQYF
TGTGCCAGCAGCTTAGTGCCTGGACAGGGTTCCTACGAGCAGTACTTC
>once|TRBJ2-7|TRBV28|13|TRBD1
CASSGDRGYEQYF
TGTGCCAGCAGTGGGGACAGGGGGTACGAGCAGTACTTC
>-|TRBJ2-3|TRBV7-9|15|TRBD1
CASSWGLTGADTQYF
TGTGCCAGCAGTTGGGGTTTGACAGGGGCAGATACGCAGTATTTT
>-|TRBJ2-7|TRBV6-6|13|TRBD1
CASRDRVAYEQYF
TGTGCCAGCAGGGACAGGGTTGCCTACGAGCAGTACTTC
>once|TRBJ2-3|TRBV5-1|16|-
CASSQQGALSTDTQYF
TGCGCCAGCAGCCAACAGGGAGCCCTTAGCACAGATACGCAGTATTTT